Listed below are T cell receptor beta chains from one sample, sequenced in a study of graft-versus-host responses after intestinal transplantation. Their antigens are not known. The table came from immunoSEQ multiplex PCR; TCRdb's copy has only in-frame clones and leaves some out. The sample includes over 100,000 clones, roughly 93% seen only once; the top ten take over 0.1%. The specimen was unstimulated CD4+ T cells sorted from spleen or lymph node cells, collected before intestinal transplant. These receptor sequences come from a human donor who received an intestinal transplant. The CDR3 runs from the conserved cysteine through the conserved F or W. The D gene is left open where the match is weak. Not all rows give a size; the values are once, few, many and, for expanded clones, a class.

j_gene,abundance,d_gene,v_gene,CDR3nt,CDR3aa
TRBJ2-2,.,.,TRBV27,TGTGCCAGCAGTTCTCCACTCGGGGCCAGGAACACCGGGGAGCTGTTTTTT,CASSSPLGARNTGELFF
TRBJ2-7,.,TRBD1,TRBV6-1,TGTGCCAGCAGAGGGACAGGGGGACCCTACGAGCAGTACTTC,CASRGTGGPYEQYF
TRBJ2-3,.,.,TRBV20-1,TGCAGTGCGGGAAGACGTGATACGCAGTATTTT,CSAGRRDTQYF
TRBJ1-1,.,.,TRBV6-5,TGTGCCAGCAGTCGGATCCTGAACACTGAAGCTTTCTTT,CASSRILNTEAFF
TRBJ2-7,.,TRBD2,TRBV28,TGTGCCAGCATGGTTGGGACTAGCGGTACCTACGAGCAGTACTTC,CASMVGTSGTYEQYF
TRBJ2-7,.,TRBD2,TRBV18,TGTGCCAGCTCACCAGGGACTAGCGGCCACGAGCAGTACTTC,CASSPGTSGHEQYF
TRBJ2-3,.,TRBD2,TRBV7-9,TGTGCCAGCAGCTTAGGACTAGCGGTAGAGACAGATACGCAGTATTTT,CASSLGLAVETDTQYF
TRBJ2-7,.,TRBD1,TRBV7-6,TGTGCCAGCAGCCCCCTTGCCGGGACAGGGGGAAAGGGCGAGCAGTACTTC,CASSPLAGTGGKGEQYF
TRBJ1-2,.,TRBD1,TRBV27,TGTGCCAGCAGTCCGTCCCGGGACAGGGTCGGCTATGGCTACACCTTC,CASSPSRDRVGYGYTF
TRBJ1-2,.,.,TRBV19,TGTGCCAGTGGCCGGGGAATTAACTATGGCTACACCTTC,CASGRGINYGYTF
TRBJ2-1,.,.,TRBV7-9,TGTGCCAGCAGCAACGGACTAGAGCAGTTCTTC,CASSNGLEQFF
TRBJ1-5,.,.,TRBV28,TGTGCCAGCAGCCGGGGGGGGTCTAATCAGCCCCAGCATTTT,CASSRGGSNQPQHF
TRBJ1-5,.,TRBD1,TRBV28,TGTGCCAGCAGTCCTCCACAGGGGGCGCGGGATCAGCCCCAGCATTTT,CASSPPQGARDQPQHF
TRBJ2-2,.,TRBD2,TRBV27,TGTGCCAGCACAAGACTAGCGGGAGCCCCCGGGGAGCTGTTTTTT,CASTRLAGAPGELFF
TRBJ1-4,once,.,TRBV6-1,TGTGCCAGTTCACGGCGGCCTAATGAAAAACTGTTTTTT,CASSRRPNEKLFF
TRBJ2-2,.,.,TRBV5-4,TGTGCCAGCAGCTCCGCGCCCCTCACCGGGGAGCTGTTTTTT,CASSSAPLTGELFF
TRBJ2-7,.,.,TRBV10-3,TGTGCCACCGGGGCCTGGGACGAGCAGTACTTC,CATGAWDEQYF
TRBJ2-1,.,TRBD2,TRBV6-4,TGTGCCAGCAGCCCTAGCGGGGTTTACAATGAGCAGTTCTTC,CASSPSGVYNEQFF
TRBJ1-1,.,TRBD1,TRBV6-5,TGTGCCAGCAGTTACTCAAATCAGGGGGCTGGTGAAGCTTTCTTT,CASSYSNQGAGEAFF
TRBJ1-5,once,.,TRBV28,TGTGCCAGCAGCTTTAAGGCTGTGGGGCCCCAGCATTTT,CASSFKAVGPQHF
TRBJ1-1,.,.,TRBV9,TGTGCCAGCAGCGTAGGACCCCACGCCAACACTGAAGCTTTCTTT,CASSVGPHANTEAFF
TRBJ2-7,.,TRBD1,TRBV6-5,TGTGCCAGCAGTTACGAAAAGGGACAGCCGTACTTC,CASSYEKGQPYF
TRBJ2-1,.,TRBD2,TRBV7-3,TGTGCCAGCAGCTTCGAGACTAGCGGGACCAATGAGCAGTTCTTC,CASSFETSGTNEQFF
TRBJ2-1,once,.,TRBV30,TGTGCCTGGAGTGTACAACGTAACTCCTACAATGAGCAGTTCTTC,CAWSVQRNSYNEQFF
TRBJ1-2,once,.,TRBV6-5,TGTGCCAGCAGTTATCAGTTCGGCTACACCTTC,CASSYQFGYTF
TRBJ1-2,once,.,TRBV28,TGTGCCAGCAGATGGGGGGCCTCTCCCTATGGCTACACCTTC,CASRWGASPYGYTF
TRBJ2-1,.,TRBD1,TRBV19,TGTGCCAGTAGTCGGGACAGAAGTATGGATGAGCAGTTCTTC,CASSRDRSMDEQFF
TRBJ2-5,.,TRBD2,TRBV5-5,TGTGCCAGCAGCTTGGAAGGGAGGGCCAGGGAGACCCAGTACTTC,CASSLEGRARETQYF
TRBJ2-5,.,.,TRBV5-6,TGTGCCAGCAGCTTGAGAGTTTGGGGGGCTGAGACCCAGTACTTC,CASSLRVWGAETQYF
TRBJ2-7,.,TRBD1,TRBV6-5,TGTGCCAGCAGTTATGACAGGGCCCCCCTCGAGCAGTACTTC,CASSYDRAPLEQYF
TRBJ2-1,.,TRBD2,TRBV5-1,TGCGCCAGCAGCTTGGACGGACTAGCAGAGAATGAGCAGTTCTTC,CASSLDGLAENEQFF
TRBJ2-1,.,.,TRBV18,TGTGCCAGCTCCGACCAAGGGGGGGCCTACAATGAGCAGTTCTTC,CASSDQGGAYNEQFF
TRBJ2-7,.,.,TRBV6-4,TGTGCCATCAATAACAGGGTTGTTCAACCGACACACTACGAGCAGTACTTC,CAINNRVVQPTHYEQYF
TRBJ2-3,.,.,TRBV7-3,TGTGCCAGCAGCTTAACTCACGATTACACAGATACGCAGTATTTT,CASSLTHDYTDTQYF
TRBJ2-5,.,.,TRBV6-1,TGTGCCAGCAGTGTAGGCACCATGAGAACCCAGTACTTC,CASSVGTMRTQYF
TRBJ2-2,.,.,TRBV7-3,TGTGCCAGTAGAGGGGGAGGGGGGACCACCGGGGAGCTGTTTTTT,CASRGGGGTTGELFF
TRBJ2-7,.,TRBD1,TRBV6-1,TGTGCCATCCCCGGGACAGGGGTCCGCGAGCAGTACTTC,CAIPGTGVREQYF
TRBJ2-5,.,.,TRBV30,TGTGCCTGGAGTGAGGACTTTCACCAAGAGACCCAGTACTTC,CAWSEDFHQETQYF
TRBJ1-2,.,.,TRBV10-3,TGTGCCATTATTGTGACAGGTGTGGTCTATGGCTACACCTTC,CAIIVTGVVYGYTF
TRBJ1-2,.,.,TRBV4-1,TGCGCCAGCAGCCAAGATAGAGGGACCGAGGCTTTAGGCTACACCTTC,CASSQDRGTEALGYTF
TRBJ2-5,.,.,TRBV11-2,TGTGCCAGCAGCTTAGCCTACCGGGAGACCCAGTACTTC,CASSLAYRETQYF
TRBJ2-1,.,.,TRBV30,TGTGCCTGGAGTCCCTCCCAGGGGCAGTTCTTC,CAWSPSQGQFF
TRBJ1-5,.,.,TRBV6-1,TGTGCCAGCAGTGATTGGGGTTCTCAGCCCCAGCATTTT,CASSDWGSQPQHF